The rows below give T cell receptor beta chains drawn from one sample of a study of T cells after posttransplantation cyclophosphamide. The method was immunoSEQ multiplex PCR; TCRdb's version includes in-frame clones alone and lacks a portion of them. Recorded here are around 44,000 clones, none singletons. Sequenced sample: PBMCs. The receptors were sampled from a man aged 35 to 55 in good health, CMV-negative, and a related stem cell transplant donor. CDR3s include the opening cysteine and the closing phenylalanine or tryptophan. The D gene is left open where the match is weak. Expanded clones get a size class; other rows say once, few or many, or leave the size out.

clone_size	v_call	d_call	j_call	cdr3_aa	cdr3_nt
many	TRBV10-3	TRBD2	TRBJ2-2	CAIRAGEAGELFF	TGTGCCATCAGGGCGGGAGAGGCCGGGGAGCTGTTTTTT
-	TRBV19	-	TRBJ2-2	CASSRVPAAQGTGELFF	TGTGCCAGTAGTAGGGTTCCCGCGGCCCAGGGCACCGGGGAGCTGTTTTTT
-	TRBV7-2	TRBD2	TRBJ2-1	CASSSRLAGSYNEQFF	TGTGCCAGCAGCTCCAGACTAGCGGGCTCCTACAATGAGCAGTTCTTC
many	TRBV5-1	-	TRBJ1-2	CASSLDRTAHGYTF	TGCGCCAGCAGCTTGGATCGGACAGCACATGGCTACACCTTC
-	TRBV15	-	TRBJ2-2	CATSRGGGAATGELFF	TGTGCCACCAGCAGAGGGGGTGGGGCCGCCACCGGGGAGCTGTTTTTT
many	TRBV9	TRBD2	TRBJ2-3	CASSPSGILTDTQYF	TGTGCCAGCAGCCCAAGCGGGATCCTCACAGATACGCAGTATTTT
many	TRBV19	-	TRBJ1-1	CASSPQGGNTEAFF	TGTGCCAGTAGTCCCCAGGGTGGAAACACTGAAGCTTTCTTT
many	TRBV10-3	-	TRBJ1-1	CAISPQAKGLMNTEAFF	TGTGCCATCAGTCCCCAGGCCAAAGGCCTTATGAACACTGAAGCTTTCTTT
few	TRBV7-9	-	TRBJ1-5	CASSFDSSNQPQHF	TGTGCCAGCAGCTTCGACAGCAGCAATCAGCCCCAGCATTTT
many	TRBV10-3	-	TRBJ1-5	CAISEGRGQPQHF	TGTGCCATCAGTGAGGGTAGAGGGCAGCCCCAGCATTTT
-	TRBV10-3	TRBD2	TRBJ2-7	CAISGGGGDEQYF	TGTGCCATCAGTGGGGGTGGGGGGGACGAGCAGTACTTC
few	TRBV6-1	TRBD1	TRBJ1-1	CASRPRQGAEAFF	TGTGCCAGCAGACCGAGACAGGGGGCTGAAGCTTTCTTT
-	TRBV15	-	TRBJ2-7	CATSRDPDEQYF	TGTGCCACCAGCAGAGATCCGGACGAGCAGTACTTC
many	TRBV4-3	TRBD1	TRBJ1-2	CASSVAMTGGYGYTF	TGCGCCAGCAGCGTCGCAATGACAGGGGGCTATGGCTACACCTTC
-	TRBV15	TRBD1	TRBJ1-4	CATSTRTGGRATNEKLFF	TGTGCCACCAGCACCCGGACAGGGGGCCGGGCAACTAATGAAAAACTGTTTTTT
many	TRBV5-4	TRBD1	TRBJ1-1	CASTRAEGAVGTEAFF	TGTGCCAGCACCAGGGCTGAGGGGGCCGTGGGAACTGAAGCTTTCTTT
many	TRBV6-1	-	TRBJ2-7	CASSRIQSEQYF	TGTGCCAGCAGTCGGATACAGAGCGAGCAGTACTTC
many	TRBV4-1	-	TRBJ1-3	CASSQEDRGNTIYF	TGCGCCAGCAGCCAAGAGGACAGAGGAAACACCATATATTTT
few	TRBV7-2	-	TRBJ1-3	CASSLVQGIVGNTIYF	TGTGCCAGCAGCTTAGTCCAGGGAATCGTCGGAAACACCATATATTTT
many	TRBV19	-	TRBJ2-2	CASSIDARVTSNTGELFF	TGTGCCAGTAGTATTGATGCCCGGGTTACTTCGAACACCGGGGAGCTGTTTTTT
many	TRBV7-8	-	TRBJ2-3	CASTQGVRGTDTQYF	TGTGCCAGCACCCAAGGGGTTCGCGGCACAGATACGCAGTATTTT
few	TRBV9	TRBD2	TRBJ2-1	CASSVFSSGQPPYNEQFF	TGTGCCAGCAGCGTATTCTCTAGCGGCCAACCCCCCTACAATGAGCAGTTCTTC
-	TRBV11-3	TRBD1	TRBJ2-1	CASSNYGTGQFF	TGTGCCAGCAGCAACTACGGGACAGGCCAGTTCTTC
many	TRBV18	TRBD1	TRBJ1-4	CASSRRGLDEKLFF	TGTGCCAGCTCACGCAGGGGGCTCGACGAAAAACTGTTTTTT
many	TRBV7-2	TRBD2	TRBJ2-1	CASSPPSGRPGEQFF	TGTGCCAGCAGCCCCCCTAGCGGGAGGCCTGGGGAGCAGTTCTTC
many	TRBV9	TRBD1	TRBJ1-2	CASSPPTGGNYGYTF	TGTGCCAGCAGCCCCCCGACAGGGGGAAACTATGGCTACACCTTC
many	TRBV7-9	-	TRBJ1-5	CASSLIRTGKESNQPQHF	TGTGCCAGCAGCCTGATCAGAACAGGGAAGGAAAGCAATCAGCCCCAGCATTTT
many	TRBV27	-	TRBJ1-5	CASSLKEFSNQPQHF	TGTGCCAGCAGTTTAAAGGAGTTTAGCAATCAGCCCCAGCATTTT
many	TRBV6-4	TRBD2	TRBJ2-2	CASRQTSAGTGELFF	TGTGCCAGCAGGCAGACTAGCGCGGGAACCGGGGAGCTGTTTTTT
-	TRBV11-1	TRBD1	TRBJ2-2	CASSLGPGTGNTGELFF	TGTGCCAGCAGCTTAGGCCCCGGGACAGGGAACACCGGGGAGCTGTTTTTT
many	TRBV19	-	TRBJ2-2	CASSIRGIDGELFF	TGTGCCAGTAGTATTAGAGGGATAGACGGGGAGCTGTTTTTT
many	TRBV2	TRBD2	TRBJ2-1	CASSWTSGVSYNEQFF	TGTGCCAGCAGTTGGACTAGCGGGGTTTCCTACAATGAGCAGTTCTTC
many	TRBV6-5	-	TRBJ1-3	CASSLTSSGNTIYF	TGTGCCAGCAGCTTAACGAGCTCTGGAAACACCATATATTTT
-	TRBV7-9	TRBD2	TRBJ2-1	CASSSGLAGVNEQFF	TGTGCCAGCAGCTCGGGACTAGCGGGAGTCAATGAGCAGTTCTTC
many	TRBV7-9	TRBD2	TRBJ2-1	CASSPSACLSGTYNEQFF	TGTGCCAGCAGCCCCAGCGCGTGTCTCAGCGGGACCTACAATGAGCAGTTCTTC
many	TRBV7-9	-	TRBJ2-2	CASSLASGRGNTGELFF	TGTGCCAGCAGCTTAGCGTCAGGCAGGGGAAACACCGGGGAGCTGTTTTTT
many	TRBV5-1	TRBD1	TRBJ2-3	CASSLRGQGADTQYF	TGCGCCAGCAGCTTGAGGGGACAGGGGGCAGATACGCAGTATTTT
-	TRBV6-1	-	TRBJ1-5	CASNEGQNQPQHF	TGTGCCAGCAATGAAGGGCAGAATCAGCCCCAGCATTTT